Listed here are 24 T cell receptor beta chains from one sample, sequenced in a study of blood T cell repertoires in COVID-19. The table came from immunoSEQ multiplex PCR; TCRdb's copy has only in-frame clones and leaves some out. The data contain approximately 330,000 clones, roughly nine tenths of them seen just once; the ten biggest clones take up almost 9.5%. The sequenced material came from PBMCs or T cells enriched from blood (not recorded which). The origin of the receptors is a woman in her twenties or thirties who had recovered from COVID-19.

This chain's CDR3 is CSVEEFGREIRMGEQFF. The CDR3, as DNA: TGCAGCGTTGAAGAATTTGGGCGGGAGATTCGAATGGGTGAGCAGTTCTTC. V usage is TRBV29-1 and J usage is TRBJ2-1, with TRBD2 identical over 7 bases. The ends lost 0 bases at V and 9 bases at J; junction bases unmatched: 17. Looked up from germline, CDR1 is SQVTM and CDR2 is ANQGSEA. CDR3 length: 17 residues.

CDR3 DNA sequence: TGCGCCAGCAGCCGCCTACCGGGACTAGCGGGGTGGGTGGATGAGCAGTTCTTC. This translates into CASSRLPGLAGWVDEQFF. The chain uses TRBV4-1 and TRBJ2-1; 13 positions match TRBD2. The CDR3 runs to 18 residues. The trim removed 4 bases at V and 8 bases at J, leaving 14 bases unmatched. Looked up from germline, CDR1 is MGHRA and CDR2 is YSYEKL.

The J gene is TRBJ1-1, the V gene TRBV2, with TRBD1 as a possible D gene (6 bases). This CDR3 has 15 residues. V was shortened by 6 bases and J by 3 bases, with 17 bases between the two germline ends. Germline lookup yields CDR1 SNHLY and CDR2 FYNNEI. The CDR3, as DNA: TGTGCCAGCAGGTCGGAACAGGGTGGGGACACTGAAGCTTTCTTT. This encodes CASRSEQGGDTEAFF.

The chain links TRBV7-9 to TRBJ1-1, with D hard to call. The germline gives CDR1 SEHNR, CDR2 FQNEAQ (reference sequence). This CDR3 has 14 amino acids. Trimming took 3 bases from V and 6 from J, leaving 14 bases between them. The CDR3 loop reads CASSFRTRRAEAFF. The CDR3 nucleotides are TGTGCCAGCAGCTTTCGGACCAGGCGGGCTGAAGCTTTCTTT.

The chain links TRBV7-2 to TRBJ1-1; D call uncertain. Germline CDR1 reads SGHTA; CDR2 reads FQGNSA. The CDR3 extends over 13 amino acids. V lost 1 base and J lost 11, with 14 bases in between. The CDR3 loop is CASSLVFSTGAFF. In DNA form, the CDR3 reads TGTGCCAGCAGCTTAGTGTTCTCCACCGGGGCTTTCTTT.

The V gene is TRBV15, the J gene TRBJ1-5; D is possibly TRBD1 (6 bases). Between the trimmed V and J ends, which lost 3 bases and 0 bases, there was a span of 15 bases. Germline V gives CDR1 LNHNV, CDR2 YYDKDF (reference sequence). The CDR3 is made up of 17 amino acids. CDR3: CATSRGTWGYSNQPQHF. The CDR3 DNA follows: TGTGCCACCAGCAGGGGGACATGGGGCTATAGCAATCAGCCCCAGCATTTT.

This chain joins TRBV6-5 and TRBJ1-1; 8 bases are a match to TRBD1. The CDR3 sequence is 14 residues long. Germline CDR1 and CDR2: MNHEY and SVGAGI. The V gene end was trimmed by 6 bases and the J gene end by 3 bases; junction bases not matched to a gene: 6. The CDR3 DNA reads TGTGCCAGCAGGGCGACAGGGGAAGACACTGAAGCTTTCTTT. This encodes CASRATGEDTEAFF.

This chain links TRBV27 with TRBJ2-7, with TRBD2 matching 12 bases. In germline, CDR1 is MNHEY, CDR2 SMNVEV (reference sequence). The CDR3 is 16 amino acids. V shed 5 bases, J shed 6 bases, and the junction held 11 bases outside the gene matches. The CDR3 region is CASSPLRTSGMGEQYF. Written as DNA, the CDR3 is TGTGCCAGCAGTCCCCTAAGGACTAGCGGGATGGGCGAGCAGTACTTC.

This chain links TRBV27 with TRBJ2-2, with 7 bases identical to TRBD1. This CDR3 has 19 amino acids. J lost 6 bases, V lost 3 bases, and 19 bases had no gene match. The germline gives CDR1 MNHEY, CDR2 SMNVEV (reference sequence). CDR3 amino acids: CASSFLNTRDSASAGELFF. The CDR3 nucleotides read TGTGCCAGCAGTTTCCTGAATACAAGGGACAGCGCAAGTGCCGGGGAGCTGTTTTTT.

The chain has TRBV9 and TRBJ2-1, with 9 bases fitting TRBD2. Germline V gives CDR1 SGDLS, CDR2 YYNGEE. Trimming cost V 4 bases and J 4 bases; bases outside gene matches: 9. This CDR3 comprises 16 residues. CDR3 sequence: CASSPLLTSGYNEQFF. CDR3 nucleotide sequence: TGTGCCAGCAGCCCCCTACTGACTAGCGGTTACAATGAGCAGTTCTTC.

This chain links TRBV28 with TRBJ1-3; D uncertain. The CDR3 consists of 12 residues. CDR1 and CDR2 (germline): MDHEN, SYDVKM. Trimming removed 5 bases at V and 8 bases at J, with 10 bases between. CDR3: CASSGRADTIYF. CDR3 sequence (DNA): TGTGCCAGCAGTGGGCGGGCGGACACCATATATTTT.

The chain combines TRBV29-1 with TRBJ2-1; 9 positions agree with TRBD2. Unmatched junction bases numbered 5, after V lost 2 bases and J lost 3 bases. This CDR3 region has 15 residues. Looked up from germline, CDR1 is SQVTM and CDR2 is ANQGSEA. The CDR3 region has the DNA TGCAGCGTTGAATTGAGACTAGCGGACTACAATGAGCAGTTCTTC. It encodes CSVELRLADYNEQFF.

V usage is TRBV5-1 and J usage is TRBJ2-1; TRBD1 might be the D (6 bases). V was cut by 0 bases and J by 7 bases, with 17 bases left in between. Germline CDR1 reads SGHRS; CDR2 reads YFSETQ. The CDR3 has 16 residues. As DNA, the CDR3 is TGCGCCAGCAGCTTGGTTGGGGGTGAGGGACATAATGAGCAGTTCTTC. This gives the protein CASSLVGGEGHNEQFF.

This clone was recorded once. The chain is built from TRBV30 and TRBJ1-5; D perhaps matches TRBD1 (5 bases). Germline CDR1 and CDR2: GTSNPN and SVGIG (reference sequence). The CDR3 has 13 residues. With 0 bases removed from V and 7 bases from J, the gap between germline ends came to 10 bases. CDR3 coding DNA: TGTGCCTGGAGTGTAAGGGGATTACAGCCCCAGCATTTT. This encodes CAWSVRGLQPQHF.

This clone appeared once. The chain's CDR3 is CASRLGTTVTGELFF. As DNA, the CDR3 is TGTGCCAGCAGATTGGGGACTACCGTCACCGGGGAGCTGTTTTTT. The chain employs TRBV28 and TRBJ2-2; 7 bases line up with TRBD2. V lost 6 bases, J lost 4 bases, and 8 bases stayed unmatched. The CDR3 has 15 residues. The germline V gene encodes CDR1 MDHEN and CDR2 SYDVKM.

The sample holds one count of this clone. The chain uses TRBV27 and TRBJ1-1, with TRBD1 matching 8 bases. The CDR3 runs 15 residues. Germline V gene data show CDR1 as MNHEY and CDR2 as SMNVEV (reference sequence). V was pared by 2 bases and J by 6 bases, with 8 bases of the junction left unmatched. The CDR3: CASSLLPGGSPEAFF. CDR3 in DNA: TGTGCCAGCAGTTTACTTCCAGGGGGCTCGCCTGAAGCTTTCTTT.

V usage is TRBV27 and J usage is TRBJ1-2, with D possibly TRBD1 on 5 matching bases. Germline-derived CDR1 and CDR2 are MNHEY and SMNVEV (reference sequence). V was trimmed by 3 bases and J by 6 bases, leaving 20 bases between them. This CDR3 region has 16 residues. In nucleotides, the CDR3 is TGTGCCAGCAGTTTTCGGCCAGGGACTACACAAAATGGCTACACCTTC. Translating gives CASSFRPGTTQNGYTF.

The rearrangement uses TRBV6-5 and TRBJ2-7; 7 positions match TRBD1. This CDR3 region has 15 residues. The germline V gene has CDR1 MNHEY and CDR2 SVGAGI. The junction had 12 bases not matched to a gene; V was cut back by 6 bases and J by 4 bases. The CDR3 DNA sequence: TGTGCCAGCAGATTCGACAGGGAACCCGGGTACGAGCAGTACTTC. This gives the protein CASRFDREPGYEQYF.

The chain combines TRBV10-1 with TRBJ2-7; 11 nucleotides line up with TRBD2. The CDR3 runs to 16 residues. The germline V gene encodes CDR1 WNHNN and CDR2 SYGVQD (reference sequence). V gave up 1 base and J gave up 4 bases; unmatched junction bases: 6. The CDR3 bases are TGCGCCAGCAGTGAGTTTCAACTAGCGGGAGAATACGAGCAGTACTTC. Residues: CASSEFQLAGEYEQYF.

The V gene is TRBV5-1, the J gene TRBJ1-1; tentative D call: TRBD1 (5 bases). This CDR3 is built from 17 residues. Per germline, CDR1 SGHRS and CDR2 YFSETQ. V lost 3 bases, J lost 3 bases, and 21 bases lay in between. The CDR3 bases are TGCGCCAGCAGCTCGTTGCGATCGGGGGGTACGGACACTGAAGCTTTCTTT. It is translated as CASSSLRSGGTDTEAFF. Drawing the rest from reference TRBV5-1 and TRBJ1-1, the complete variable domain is KAGVTQTPRYLIKTRGQQVTLSCSPISGHRSVSWYQQTPGQGLQFLFEYFSETQRNKGNFPGRFSGRQFSNSRSEMNVSTLELGDSALYLCASSSLRSGGTDTEAFFGQGTRLTVV.

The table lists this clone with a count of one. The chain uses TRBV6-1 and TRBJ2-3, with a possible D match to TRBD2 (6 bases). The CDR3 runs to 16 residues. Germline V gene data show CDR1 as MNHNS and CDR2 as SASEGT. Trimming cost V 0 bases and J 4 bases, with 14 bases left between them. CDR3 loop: CASSEARGGMADTQYF. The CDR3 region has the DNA TGTGCCAGCAGTGAAGCGCGTGGAGGGATGGCAGATACGCAGTATTTT.

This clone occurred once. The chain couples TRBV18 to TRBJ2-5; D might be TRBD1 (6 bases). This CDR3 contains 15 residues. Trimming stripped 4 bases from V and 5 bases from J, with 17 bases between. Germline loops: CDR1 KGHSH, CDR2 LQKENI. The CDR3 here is CASSRGNRVGETQYF. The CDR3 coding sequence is TGTGCCAGCTCACGAGGAAACAGGGTCGGGGAGACCCAGTACTTC.

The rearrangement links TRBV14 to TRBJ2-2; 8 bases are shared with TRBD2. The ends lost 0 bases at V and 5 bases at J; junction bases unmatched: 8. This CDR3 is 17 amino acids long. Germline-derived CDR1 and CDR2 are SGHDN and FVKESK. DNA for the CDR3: TGTGCCAGCAGCCAAGATCTCCCGGGACTAGTTACCGGGGAGCTGTTTTTT. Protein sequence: CASSQDLPGLVTGELFF.

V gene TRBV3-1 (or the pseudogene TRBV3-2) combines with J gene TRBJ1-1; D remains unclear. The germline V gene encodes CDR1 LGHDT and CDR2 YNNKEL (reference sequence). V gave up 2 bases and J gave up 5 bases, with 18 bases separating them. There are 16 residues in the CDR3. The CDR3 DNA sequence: TGTGCCAGCAGCCAAACCCTAGGAGGGCTCGGGACTGAAGCTTTCTTT. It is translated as CASSQTLGGLGTEAFF.